The 19 T cell receptor beta chains listed next were all sequenced from one sample in a study of radiation and T cells in renal cell carcinoma. As to time point: baseline pretreatment blood. Stated treatment: 15 Gy SBRT to primary tumor, nephrectomy 4 weeks later. TCRdb's table, derived via immunoSEQ multiplex PCR, lists solely in-frame clones and lacks some. This sample yields around 140,000 clones, of which 88% are seen a single time; about 4% belongs to the top ten. The input for sequencing was blood, taken from a patient whose treatment included radiotherapy and nephrectomy. These receptors were obtained from a woman in her 70s with renal cell carcinoma.

The chain joins TRBV9 to TRBJ2-7; D is unresolved. The CDR3 spans 14 residues. The V and J ends lost 0 bases and 2 bases respectively, with 9 bases between them. From germline, CDR1 is SGDLS and CDR2 YYNGEE. The CDR3: CASSVAGRTYEQYF. In nucleotides, the CDR3 is TGTGCCAGCAGCGTAGCTGGCAGGACCTACGAGCAGTACTTC.

The rearrangement links TRBV11-3 to TRBJ2-5, with D possibly matching TRBD1 (6 bases). The CDR3 sequence is 14 residues long. CDR1 and CDR2 (germline): SGHNT, YENEEA. V was pared by 5 bases and J by 2 bases, with 12 bases between. The CDR3 DNA follows: TGTGCCAGCAGCCGTTCCGGACAGCAAGAGACCCAGTACTTC. It translates to CASSRSGQQETQYF.

The genes are TRBV6-1 and TRBJ2-1, with 7 bases matching TRBD1. V dropped 1 base and J dropped 12; count of bases not matched to a gene: 6. The CDR3 consists of 13 residues. Germline CDR1 is MNHNS and CDR2 is SASEGT. The CDR3 protein is CASSEVGQVGQFF. Here the CDR3 DNA reads TGTGCCAGCAGTGAAGTCGGACAGGTTGGGCAGTTCTTC.

The chain recombines TRBV5-4 with TRBJ2-2; tentatively, D is TRBD1 (6 bases). Germline V CDR1 and CDR2: SGHNT, YYREEE (reference sequence). Trimming removed 4 bases from V and 4 bases from J, with 11 bases in between. The CDR3 has 14 amino acids. The CDR3 coding sequence is TGTGCCAGCAGCGCCAGGGGACCCACCGGGGAGCTGTTTTTT. It encodes CASSARGPTGELFF.

The gene calls are TRBV19 and TRBJ2-1, with 15 bases aligning to TRBD2. Germline loops: CDR1 LNHDA, CDR2 SQIVND (reference sequence). Trimming cost V 3 bases and J 5 bases; bases outside gene matches: 5. This CDR3 has 17 amino acids. CDR3 loop: CASSMVGLAGGNNEQFF. The CDR3 DNA is TGTGCCAGTAGTATGGTCGGACTAGCGGGGGGGAACAATGAGCAGTTCTTC. Based on the CDR3 plus reference TRBV19 and TRBJ2-1, the full variable domain is DGGITQSPKYLFRKEGQNVTLSCEQNLNHDAMYWYRQDPGQGLRLIYYSQIVNDFQKGDIAEGYSVSREKKESFPLTVTSAQKNPTAFYLCASSMVGLAGGNNEQFFGPGTRLTVL.

V is TRBV5-4 and J is TRBJ2-5, with TRBD2 identical over 8 bases. This CDR3 has 15 amino acids. The junction had 7 bases not matched to a gene; V was cut back by 4 bases and J by 2 bases. In germline, CDR1 is SGHNT, CDR2 YYREEE (reference sequence). The CDR3 DNA follows: TGTGCCAGCAGCCCGGGAGGGCCGGCTCAAGAGACCCAGTACTTC. Protein product: CASSPGGPAQETQYF.

The gene calls are TRBV6-1 and TRBJ1-2; 7 nucleotides line up with TRBD1. This CDR3 contains 15 residues. V was pared by 6 bases and J by 2 bases, with 9 bases of the junction left unmatched. CDR1 MNHNS and CDR2 SASEGT come from the germline V gene. The CDR3 DNA is TGTGCCAGCAGAACCCCGGGACAGAAAAACTATGGCTACACCTTC. Its protein is CASRTPGQKNYGYTF.

V gene TRBV7-6 combines with J gene TRBJ1-3; weak D call: TRBD1 (5 bases). Germline V gene data show CDR1 as SGHVS and CDR2 as FNYEAQ. Trimming took 5 bases from V and 2 from J, leaving 7 bases between them. This CDR3 has 13 amino acids. CDR3 nucleotide sequence: TGTGCCAGCAGCCTGACAGCTGGAAACACCATATATTTT. This codes for CASSLTAGNTIYF.

The chain employs TRBV28 and TRBJ2-1; TRBD2 aligns across 8 bases. Unmatched junction bases numbered 5, after V lost 4 bases and J lost 6 bases. The CDR3 is 14 amino acids. CDR1 is MDHEN, CDR2 SYDVKM, per germline. As DNA, the CDR3 is TGTGCCAGCAGTTCCCGGGGGGGCCCCAATGAGCAGTTCTTC. This codes for CASSSRGGPNEQFF.

This chain connects TRBV5-1 to TRBJ1-1; TRBD1 aligns across 9 bases. Trimming cost V 3 bases and J 7 bases; bases outside gene matches: 4. The CDR3 sequence is 13 residues long. Germline V gene lookup returns CDR1 SGHRS and CDR2 YFSETQ. DNA of the CDR3: TGCGCCAGCAGCTCACACAGGGGGCATGAAGCTTTCTTT. It translates to CASSSHRGHEAFF.

The genes are TRBV15 and TRBJ1-2; D might be TRBD1 (5 bases). The germline V gene has CDR1 LNHNV and CDR2 YYDKDF (reference sequence). The CDR3 consists of 13 residues. Deletions cut 9 bases from V and 3 bases from J, with 14 bases between. This CDR3 reads CATGAGGYYGYTF. CDR3 coding DNA: TGTGCCACTGGGGCCGGCGGATACTATGGCTACACCTTC.

V gene TRBV18 combines with J gene TRBJ2-2; TRBD1 is a possible D gene (5 bases). The ends were cut back, 2 bases at V and 6 bases at J, with 10 bases in the middle. This CDR3 comprises 14 residues. The germline V gene has CDR1 KGHSH and CDR2 LQKENI. The CDR3 protein is CASSPVRDSGELFF. CDR3 coding DNA: TGTGCCAGCTCACCAGTCAGGGATTCCGGGGAGCTGTTTTTT.

This chain joins TRBV7-2 and TRBJ1-1; D not certain. The germline CDR1 and CDR2 sequences are SGHTA and FQGNSA. Between the trimmed V and J ends, which lost 3 bases and 1 base, there was a span of 12 bases. This CDR3 has 15 amino acids. The CDR3 DNA reads as TGTGCCAGCAGCTTGGCGGCGGACTCGAACACTGAAGCTTTCTTT. Its translation is CASSLAADSNTEAFF.

This chain joins TRBV2 and TRBJ2-1; 7 nucleotides agree with TRBD1. CDR3 size: 15 residues. Germline CDR1 and CDR2: SNHLY and FYNNEI. V lost 6 bases to trimming and J lost 4 bases; unmatched junction nucleotides: 9. CDR3 loop: CASSALTGKYNEQFF. In DNA, the CDR3 is TGTGCCAGCAGCGCACTGACAGGGAAGTACAATGAGCAGTTCTTC.

The sample holds a few counts of this clone. The chain combines TRBV18 with TRBJ1-1; a weak D match, TRBD1 (5 bases). The CDR3 is 11 amino acids. V gave up 6 bases and J gave up 6 bases, with 8 bases separating them. The germline V gene has CDR1 KGHSH and CDR2 LQKENI. CDR3 sequence: CASSPGPEAFF. CDR3 DNA: TGTGCCAGCTCGCCAGGGCCTGAAGCTTTCTTT. Based on the CDR3 plus reference TRBV18 and TRBJ1-1, the full variable domain is NAGVMQNPRHLVRRRGQEARLRCSPMKGHSHVYWYRQLPEEGLKFMVYLQKENIIDESGMPKERFSAEFPKEGPSILRIQQVVRGDSAAYFCASSPGPEAFFGQGTRLTVV.

CDR3 bases: TGCGCCAGCAGCTTAATCCCGTTTAGCGTAAATGAGCAGTTCTTC. Translation: CASSLIPFSVNEQFF. The chain recombines TRBV5-1 with TRBJ2-1, with TRBD2 as a possible D gene (5 bases). CDR1 SGHRS and CDR2 YFSETQ come from the germline V gene. This CDR3 has 15 residues. Trimming pared 2 bases from V and 7 bases from J, leaving 16 bases between.

This clone was counted only a few times. The rearrangement links TRBV7-2 to TRBJ1-6; the match to TRBD1 covers 7 bases. V gave up 4 bases and J gave up 6 bases; unmatched junction bases: 6. The CDR3 contains 15 residues. Per germline, CDR1 SGHTA and CDR2 FQGNSA. The CDR3 DNA is TGTGCCAGCAGCTCCGACAGGGCCTTTAATTCACCCCTCCACTTT. Encoded protein: CASSSDRAFNSPLHF.

V and J are TRBV19 and TRBJ1-5; 9 nucleotides line up with TRBD1. The V gene's germline CDR1 is LNHDA and CDR2 SQIVND (reference sequence). The length of the CDR3 is 13 residues. Trimming removed 7 bases from V and 5 bases from J; junction bases left unmatched: 3. This CDR3 reads CASNGQGYQPQHF. For the CDR3, the DNA is TGTGCCAGTAACGGACAGGGGTATCAGCCCCAGCATTTT.

V gene TRBV30 combines with J gene TRBJ2-3; D remains unclear. Trimming took off 3 bases at V and 0 bases at J, with 16 bases between the two ends. The CDR3 totals 16 residues. Germline V CDR1 and CDR2: GTSNPN, SVGIG (reference sequence). CDR3 sequence (DNA): TGTGCCTGGAGCCGTTTGGACGCGGCTAGCACAGATACGCAGTATTTT. Its translation: CAWSRLDAASTDTQYF.